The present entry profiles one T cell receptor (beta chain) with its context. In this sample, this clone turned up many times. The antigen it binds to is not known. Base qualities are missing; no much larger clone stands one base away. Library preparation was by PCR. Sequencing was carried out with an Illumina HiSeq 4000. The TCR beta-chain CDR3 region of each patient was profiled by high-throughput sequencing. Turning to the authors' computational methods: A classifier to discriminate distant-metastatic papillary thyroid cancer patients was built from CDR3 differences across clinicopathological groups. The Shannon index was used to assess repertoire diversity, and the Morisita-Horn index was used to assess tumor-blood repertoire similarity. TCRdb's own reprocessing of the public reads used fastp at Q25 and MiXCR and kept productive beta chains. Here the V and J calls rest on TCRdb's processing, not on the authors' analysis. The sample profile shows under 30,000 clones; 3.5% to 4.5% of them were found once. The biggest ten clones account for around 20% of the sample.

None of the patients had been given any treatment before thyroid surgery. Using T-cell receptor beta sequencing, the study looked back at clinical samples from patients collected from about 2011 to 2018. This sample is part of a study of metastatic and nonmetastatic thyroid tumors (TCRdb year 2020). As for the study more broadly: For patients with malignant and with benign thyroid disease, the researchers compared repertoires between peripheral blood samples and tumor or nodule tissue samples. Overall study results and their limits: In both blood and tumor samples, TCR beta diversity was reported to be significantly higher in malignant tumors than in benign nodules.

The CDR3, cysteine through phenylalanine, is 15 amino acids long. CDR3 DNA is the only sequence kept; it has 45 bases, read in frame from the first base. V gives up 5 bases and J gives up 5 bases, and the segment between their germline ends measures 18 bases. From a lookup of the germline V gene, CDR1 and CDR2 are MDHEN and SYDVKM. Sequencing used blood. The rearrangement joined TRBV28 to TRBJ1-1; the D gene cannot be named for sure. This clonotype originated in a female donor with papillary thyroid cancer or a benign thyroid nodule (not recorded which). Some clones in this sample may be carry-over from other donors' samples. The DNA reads TGTGCCAGCAGTCCTCAGTCCGACCCCCAAACTGAAGCTTTCTTT. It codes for CASSPQSDPQTEAFF. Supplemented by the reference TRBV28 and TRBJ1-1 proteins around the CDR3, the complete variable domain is DVKVTQSSRYLVKRTGEKVFLECVQDMDHENMFWYRQDPGLGLRLIYFSYDVKMKEKGDIPEGYSVSREKKERFSLILESASTNQTSMYLCASSPQSDPQTEAFFGQGTRLTVV.